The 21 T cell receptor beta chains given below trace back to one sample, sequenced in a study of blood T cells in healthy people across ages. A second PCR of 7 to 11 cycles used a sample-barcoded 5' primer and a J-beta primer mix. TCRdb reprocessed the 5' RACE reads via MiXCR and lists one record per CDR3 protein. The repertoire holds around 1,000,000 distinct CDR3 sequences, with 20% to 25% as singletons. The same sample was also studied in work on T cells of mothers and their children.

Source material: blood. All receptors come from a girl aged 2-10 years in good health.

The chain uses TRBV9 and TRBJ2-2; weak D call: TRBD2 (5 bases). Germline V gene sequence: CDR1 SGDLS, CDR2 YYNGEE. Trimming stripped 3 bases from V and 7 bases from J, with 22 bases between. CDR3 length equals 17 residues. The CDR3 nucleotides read TGTGCCAGCAGCGCCATAGCGACCCGTATCGTTTTCGGGGAGCTGTTTTTT. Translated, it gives CASSAIATRIVFGELFF.

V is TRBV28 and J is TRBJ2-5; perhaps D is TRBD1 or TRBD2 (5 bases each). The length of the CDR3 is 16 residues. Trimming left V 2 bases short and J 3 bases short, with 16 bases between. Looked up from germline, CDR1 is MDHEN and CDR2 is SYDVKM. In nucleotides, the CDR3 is TGTGCCAGCAGTTTAAATGGGGGACCCTTAGAAGAGACCCAGTACTTC. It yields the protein CASSLNGGPLEETQYF.

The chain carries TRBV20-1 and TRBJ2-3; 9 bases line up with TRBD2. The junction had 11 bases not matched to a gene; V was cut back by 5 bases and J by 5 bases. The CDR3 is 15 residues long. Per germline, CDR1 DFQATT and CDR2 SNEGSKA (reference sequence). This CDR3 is CSAPPPGLAGDTQYF. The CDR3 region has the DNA TGCAGTGCTCCACCTCCGGGACTAGCTGGAGATACGCAGTATTTT.

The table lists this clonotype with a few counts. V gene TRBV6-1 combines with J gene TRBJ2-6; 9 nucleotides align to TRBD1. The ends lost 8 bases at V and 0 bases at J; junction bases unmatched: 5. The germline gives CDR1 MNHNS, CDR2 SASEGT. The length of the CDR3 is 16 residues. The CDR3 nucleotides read TGTGCCAGCGCGGGACAGGGTAGCTCTGGGGCCAACGTCCTGACTTTC. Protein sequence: CASAGQGSSGANVLTF.

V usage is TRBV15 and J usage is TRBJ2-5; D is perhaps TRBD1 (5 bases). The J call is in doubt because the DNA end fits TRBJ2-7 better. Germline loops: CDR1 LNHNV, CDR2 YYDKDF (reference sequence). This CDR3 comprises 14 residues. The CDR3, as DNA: TGTGCCACCGGCGTACGGACAAATCCCTACGAGCAGTACTTC. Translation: CATGVRTNPYEQYF.

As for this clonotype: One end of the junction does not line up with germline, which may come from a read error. The DNA of the CDR3 is TGTGCCAGCAGCCCAGGGGTCGTCGCTACGCAGTACTTT. Its translation: CASSPGVVATQYF. The V and J genes are TRBV3-1 and TRBJ2-3; D is perhaps TRBD1 (6 bases). Germline V gene data show CDR1 as LGHDT and CDR2 as YNNKEL (reference sequence). The CDR3 runs 13 residues.

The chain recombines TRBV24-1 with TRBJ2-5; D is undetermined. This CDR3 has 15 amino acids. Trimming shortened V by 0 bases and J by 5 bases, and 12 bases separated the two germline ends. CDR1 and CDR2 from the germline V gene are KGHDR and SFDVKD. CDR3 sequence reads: CATSDLSSGSETQYF. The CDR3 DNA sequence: TGTGCCACCAGTGATTTGTCTTCAGGTTCGGAGACCCAGTACTTC.

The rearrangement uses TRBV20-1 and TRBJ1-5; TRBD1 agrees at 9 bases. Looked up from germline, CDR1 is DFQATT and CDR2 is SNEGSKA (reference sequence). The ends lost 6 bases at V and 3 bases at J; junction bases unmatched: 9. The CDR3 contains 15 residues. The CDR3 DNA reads TGCAGTGCCCAACAAGGGACAGGGCCCAATCAGCCCCAGCATTTT. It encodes CSAQQGTGPNQPQHF.

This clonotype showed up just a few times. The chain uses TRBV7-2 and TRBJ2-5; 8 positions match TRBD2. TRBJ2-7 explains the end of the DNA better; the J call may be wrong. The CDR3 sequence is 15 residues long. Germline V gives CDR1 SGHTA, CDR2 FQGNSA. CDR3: CASSLVGSGVDEQYF. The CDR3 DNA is TGTGCCAGCAGCTTAGTAGGTAGCGGGGTAGACGAGCAGTACTTC.

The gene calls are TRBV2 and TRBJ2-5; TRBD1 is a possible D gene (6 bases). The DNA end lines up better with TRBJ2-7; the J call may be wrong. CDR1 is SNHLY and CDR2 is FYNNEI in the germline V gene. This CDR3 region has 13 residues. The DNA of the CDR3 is TGTGCCAGCAGCCGGACAGCACTCTACGAGCAGTACTTC. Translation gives CASSRTALYEQYF.

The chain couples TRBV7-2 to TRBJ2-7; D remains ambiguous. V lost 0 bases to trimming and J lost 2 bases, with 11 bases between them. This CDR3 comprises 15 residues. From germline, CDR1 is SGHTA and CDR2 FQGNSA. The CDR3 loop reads CASSLASDTPYEQYF. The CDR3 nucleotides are TGTGCCAGCAGCTTAGCCTCCGACACGCCCTACGAGCAGTACTTC.

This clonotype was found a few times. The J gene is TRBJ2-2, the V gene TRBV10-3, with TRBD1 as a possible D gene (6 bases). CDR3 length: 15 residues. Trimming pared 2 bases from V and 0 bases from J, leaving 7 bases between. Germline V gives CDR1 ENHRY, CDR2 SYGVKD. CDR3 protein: CAISENRANTGELFF. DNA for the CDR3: TGTGCCATCAGTGAGAACAGGGCGAACACCGGGGAGCTGTTTTTT.

The CDR3 is CASSTGTDGYTF. The DNA for the CDR3 is TGTGCCAGCAGTACCGGGACAGATGGCTACACCTTC. The chain is built from TRBV7-9 and TRBJ1-2; 7 nucleotides align to TRBD1. Germline values: CDR1 SEHNR, CDR2 FQNEAQ (reference sequence). V shed 6 bases and J 6 bases; nucleotides not matched to a gene: 4. The CDR3 has 12 residues.

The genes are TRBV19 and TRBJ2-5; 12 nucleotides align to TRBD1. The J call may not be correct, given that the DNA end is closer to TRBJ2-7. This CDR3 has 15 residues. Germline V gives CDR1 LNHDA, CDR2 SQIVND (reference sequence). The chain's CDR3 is CASSQGQGAAYEQYF. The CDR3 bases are TGTGCCAGTAGCCAGGGACAGGGGGCCGCCTACGAGCAGTACTTC.

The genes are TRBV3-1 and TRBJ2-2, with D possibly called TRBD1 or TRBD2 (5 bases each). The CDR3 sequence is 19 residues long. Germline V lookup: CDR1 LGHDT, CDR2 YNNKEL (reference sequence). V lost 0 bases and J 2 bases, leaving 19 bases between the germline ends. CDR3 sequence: CASSQEQRGRNPNTGELFF. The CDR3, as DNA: TGTGCCAGCAGCCAAGAACAGAGGGGACGAAACCCTAACACCGGGGAGCTGTTTTTT.

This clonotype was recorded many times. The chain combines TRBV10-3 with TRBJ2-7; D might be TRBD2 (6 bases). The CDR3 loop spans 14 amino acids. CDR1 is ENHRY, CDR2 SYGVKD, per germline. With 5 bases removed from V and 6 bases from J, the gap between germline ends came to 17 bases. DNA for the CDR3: TGTGCCATCAGTCTCGACGGGAGCTTCGGCGAGCAGTACTTC. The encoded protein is CAISLDGSFGEQYF.

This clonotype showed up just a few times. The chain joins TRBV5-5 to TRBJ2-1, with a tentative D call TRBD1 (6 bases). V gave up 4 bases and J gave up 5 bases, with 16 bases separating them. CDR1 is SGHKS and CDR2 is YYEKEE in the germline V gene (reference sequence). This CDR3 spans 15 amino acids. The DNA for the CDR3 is TGTGCCAGCAGCGGTCCCGGGACACGAGACAATGAGCAGTTCTTC. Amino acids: CASSGPGTRDNEQFF.

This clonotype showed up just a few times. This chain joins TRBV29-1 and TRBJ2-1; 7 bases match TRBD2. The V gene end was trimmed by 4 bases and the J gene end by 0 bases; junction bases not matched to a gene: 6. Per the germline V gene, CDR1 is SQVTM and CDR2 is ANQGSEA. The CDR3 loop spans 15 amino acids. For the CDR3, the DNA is TGCAGCGTTGTTCTGGGGGGGAGCTCCTACAATGAGCAGTTCTTC. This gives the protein CSVVLGGSSYNEQFF.

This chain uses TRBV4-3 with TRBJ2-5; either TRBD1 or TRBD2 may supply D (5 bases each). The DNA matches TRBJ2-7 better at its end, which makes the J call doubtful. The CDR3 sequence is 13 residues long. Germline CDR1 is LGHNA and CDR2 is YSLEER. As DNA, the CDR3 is TGCGCCAGCAGCGTCCGGGACGGATACGAGCAGTACTTC. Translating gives CASSVRDGYEQYF.

CDR3 in amino acids: CSVVAGGNREAFF. CDR3 sequence (DNA): TGCAGCGTTGTGGCAGGGGGCAATAGGGAAGCTTTCTTT. The rearrangement joins TRBV29-1 to TRBJ1-1; 8 nucleotides align to TRBD1. This CDR3 contains 13 residues. V shed 4 bases, J shed 8 bases, and the junction held 9 bases outside the gene matches. Germline values: CDR1 SQVTM, CDR2 ANQGSEA.

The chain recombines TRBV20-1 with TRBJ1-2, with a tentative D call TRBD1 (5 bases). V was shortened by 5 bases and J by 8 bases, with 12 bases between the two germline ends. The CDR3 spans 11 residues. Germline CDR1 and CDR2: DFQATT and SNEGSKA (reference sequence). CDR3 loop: CSARRQPGYTF. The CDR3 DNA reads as TGCAGTGCTCGGAGACAGCCAGGCTACACCTTC.